This T cell receptor (beta chain) came from a study of T-cell reconstitution after alpha-beta-depleted transplantation in children. This CDR3 is 14 amino acids long. Trimming cost V 5 bases and J 0 bases, with 11 bases left between them. Per the germline V gene, CDR1 is DFQATT and CDR2 is SNEGSKA (reference sequence). Preparation of the TCRbeta library used unique molecular identifiers. TCRdb re-called the PCR reads with MiXCR, one entry per CDR3 protein. The data contain 610,000 or so distinct CDR3 sequences, over 25% of them seen just once; the ten biggest clones take up about 35%. Findings and limits, study-wide: Surviving recipient T cells and thymic progenitors accounted for the high day-60 TCRbeta diversity observed in some patients. As was reported, about two months after transplant, alpha-beta T cells came from several hundred expanded graft clones. It was newly produced T cells that mostly accounted for T-cell counts and diversity one year after transplant.

As for this clonotype: Its antigen is unknown.

Sequencing used PBMCs, obtained before TCRalphabeta/CD19-depleted stem cell transplant. This TCR was sampled from a boy in the first two years of life with Wiskott-Aldrich syndrome, due to receive a stem cell transplant. The chain uses TRBV20-1 and TRBJ1-3, with D tentatively TRBD1 (6 bases). Here the CDR3 DNA reads TGCAGTGCTCCTGACAGGAGCTCTGGAAACACCATATATTTT. It translates to CSAPDRSSGNTIYF.